The next 15 T cell receptor beta chains were all read from a single sample in a study of blood T cell repertoires in COVID-19. The protocol was immunoSEQ multiplex PCR, while the TCRdb copy is restricted to in-frame clones and leaves out a portion. The sample consists of under 300,000 clones, 85% to 90% of them appearing once. The source material was peripheral blood. Receptor source: a woman aged 25 to 45 with COVID-19, enrolled during active disease.

The chain combines TRBV27 with TRBJ2-7, with TRBD2 matching 8 bases. The V segment lost 0 bases and the J segment 5 bases; nucleotides outside the gene matches: 3. There are 14 residues in the CDR3. Germline V gene sequence: CDR1 MNHEY, CDR2 SMNVEV (reference sequence). In DNA form, the CDR3 reads TGTGCCAGCAGTTTATCGGCGGGGGGCGACGAGCAGTACTTC. This gives the protein CASSLSAGGDEQYF.

The chain couples TRBV4-1 to TRBJ2-2; 7 positions match TRBD2. Trimming removed 1 base from V and 0 bases from J; junction bases left unmatched: 2. There are 16 residues in the CDR3. From germline, CDR1 is MGHRA and CDR2 YSYEKL. The CDR3, as DNA: TGCGCCAGCAGCCAAGGCGCGGGGGCGAACACCGGGGAGCTGTTTTTT. It yields the protein CASSQGAGANTGELFF.

This clone was recorded only once. J is TRBJ2-7 and V is TRBV6-1, with D unresolved. Trimming removed 2 bases at V and 2 bases at J, with 10 bases between. The germline gives CDR1 MNHNS, CDR2 SASEGT. The CDR3 is 14 amino acids. The CDR3 loop is CASSEFVSTYEQYF. CDR3 in DNA: TGTGCCAGCAGTGAATTTGTCAGTACCTACGAGCAGTACTTC.

V is TRBV4-1 and J is TRBJ2-3; 7 bases fit TRBD2. The trim removed 0 bases at V and 6 bases at J, leaving 6 bases unmatched. The CDR3 is made up of 15 amino acids. CDR1 and CDR2 from the germline V gene are MGHRA and YSYEKL. CDR3 DNA sequence: TGCGCCAGCAGCCAAGAACGGCTAGCGGCCGATACGCAGTATTTT. Amino acids: CASSQERLAADTQYF.

The V and J genes are TRBV2 and TRBJ2-3; TRBD1 matches 7 bases. CDR1 and CDR2 from the germline V gene are SNHLY and FYNNEI. J gave up 0 bases and V 3 bases, and 6 bases lay outside the gene matches. This CDR3 spans 16 amino acids. The CDR3 is CASSEATGSSTDTQYF. The CDR3 coding sequence is TGTGCCAGCAGTGAGGCGACAGGGTCTAGCACAGATACGCAGTATTTT. Supplemented by reference TRBV2 and TRBJ2-3, the full variable domain reads EPEVTQTPSHQVTQMGQEVILRCVPISNHLYFYWYRQILGQKVEFLVSFYNNEISEKSEIFDDQFSVERPDGSNFTLKIRSTKLEDSAMYFCASSEATGSSTDTQYFGPGTRLTVL.

The chain employs TRBV4-2 and TRBJ1-2, with unresolved D. CDR1 LGHNA and CDR2 YNFKEQ come from the germline V gene. Trimming cost V 0 bases and J 5 bases, with 13 bases left between them. The CDR3 consists of 15 residues. In nucleotides, the CDR3 is TGTGCCAGCAGCCAAGAGTCCCCTTCACTTTATGGCTACACCTTC. It encodes CASSQESPSLYGYTF.

This clone was seen more than once but under ten times. The CDR3 loop is CASSRVAGGNTDTQYF. CDR3 nucleotides: TGTGCCAGCAGCCGGGTAGCGGGGGGAAACACAGATACGCAGTATTTT. The gene calls are TRBV4-2 and TRBJ2-3; 10 nucleotides agree with TRBD2. Germline CDR1 is LGHNA and CDR2 is YNFKEQ. V shed 4 bases, J shed 2 bases, and the junction held 6 bases outside the gene matches. The CDR3 length is 16 residues.

The gene calls are TRBV2 and TRBJ1-2; 12 positions match TRBD1. Germline values: CDR1 SNHLY, CDR2 FYNNEI. The V gene end was trimmed by 6 bases and the J gene end by 5 bases; junction bases not matched to a gene: 4. The CDR3 contains 14 residues. CDR3 loop: CASSPGQGAYGYTF. The CDR3 nucleotides are TGTGCCAGCAGCCCGGGACAGGGGGCGTATGGCTACACCTTC. Full variable domain (remainder filled in from reference TRBV2 and TRBJ1-2): EPEVTQTPSHQVTQMGQEVILRCVPISNHLYFYWYRQILGQKVEFLVSFYNNEISEKSEIFDDQFSVERPDGSNFTLKIRSTKLEDSAMYFCASSPGQGAYGYTFGSGTRLTVV.

This chain uses TRBV5-4 with TRBJ2-1; D possibly corresponds to TRBD2 (6 bases). Germline V gene lookup returns CDR1 SGHNT and CDR2 YYREEE (reference sequence). The CDR3 extends over 14 amino acids. The V and J ends lost 2 bases and 6 bases respectively, with 12 bases between them. The CDR3, as DNA: TGTGCCAGCAGCTTCGCTAGCGAGACCAATGAGCAGTTCTTC. Protein: CASSFASETNEQFF.

The chain combines TRBV28 with TRBJ2-3; 11 bases agree with TRBD2. The J segment lost 3 bases and the V segment lost 3 bases, leaving 2 bases of the junction unmatched. From germline, CDR1 is MDHEN and CDR2 SYDVKM. This CDR3 is 15 amino acids long. The CDR3 region is CASSLGTSGTDTQYF. The CDR3 DNA is TGTGCCAGCAGTTTGGGGACTAGCGGTACAGATACGCAGTATTTT.

The rearrangement joins TRBV6-5 to TRBJ1-2, with a possible D match to TRBD1 (5 bases). The CDR3 sequence is 16 residues long. V lost 0 bases, J lost 4 bases, and 15 bases lay in between. Germline V lookup: CDR1 MNHEY, CDR2 SVGAGI. The CDR3 DNA sequence: TGTGCCAGCAGTTACTCGGCCCCTGGAGGGACCTATGGCTACACCTTC. Its protein is CASSYSAPGGTYGYTF.

V usage is TRBV6-5 and J usage is TRBJ1-5; D is ambiguous. Germline assignment: CDR1 MNHEY and CDR2 SVGAGI. Trimming removed 4 bases from V and 2 bases from J, with 15 bases in between. This CDR3 has 16 amino acids. The CDR3 loop is CASSSLAGSGNQPQHF. The CDR3 DNA reads TGTGCCAGCAGTTCCCTGGCGGGTTCGGGCAATCAGCCCCAGCATTTT.

The V call is TRBV6-6, the J call TRBJ2-1; maybe TRBD2 (7 bases). Germline CDR1 is MNHNY and CDR2 is SVGAGI (reference sequence). The CDR3 is 16 amino acids. The V and J ends lost 1 base and 5 bases respectively, with 15 bases between them. CDR3 amino acids: CASSYLGGAPNNEQFF. CDR3 nucleotides: TGTGCCAGCAGTTACTTAGGGGGGGCCCCGAACAATGAGCAGTTCTTC.

This chain connects TRBV19 to TRBJ1-2, with TRBD1 identical over 7 bases. Unmatched junction bases numbered 4, after V lost 4 bases and J lost 2 bases. The CDR3 is made up of 14 amino acids. Germline loops: CDR1 LNHDA, CDR2 SQIVND (reference sequence). The CDR3 sequence: CASSTAGQNYGYTF. The DNA for the CDR3 is TGTGCCAGTAGTACCGCGGGACAGAACTATGGCTACACCTTC.

J is TRBJ2-7 and V is TRBV19, with D perhaps matching TRBD1 (5 bases). There are 13 residues in the CDR3. Deletions cut 5 bases from V and 2 bases from J, with 10 bases between. The V gene's germline CDR1 is LNHDA and CDR2 SQIVND (reference sequence). Here the CDR3 DNA reads TGTGCCAGTAGTCTGGACATTACCTACGAGCAGTACTTC. Encoded protein: CASSLDITYEQYF.